This T cell receptor beta chain was captured in a study of human T cells and chemical hapten exposure. Across the whole study: Per-sample variation in TCR yield stemmed mainly from small pooled library volume differences.

The library attached unique molecular identifiers to individual cDNA molecules. In the source study's methods: Sample TCR counts, which ranged from 23,224 to 690,600, had a median of roughly 100,000. One entry per CDR3 protein, called by TCRdb with MiXCR from the 5' RACE reads. The V and J calls and clone size are TCRdb's, not the authors'. The table records approximately 150,000 distinct CDR3 sequences, about 4.3% of them present only once. This clonotype came up many times. As yet, its antigen is unknown. Study-wide findings and caveats: With regard to DPC sensitization, TCRs above 1 in 1000 frequency did not change.

The germline V and J ends were trimmed by 3 bases and 5 bases, with 10 bases remaining between them. The CDR3 spans 12 residues. Germline V gene data show CDR1 as SQVTM and CDR2 as ANQGSEA. Unfractionated whole blood served as the source for total RNA extraction. The TCR comes from a female donor in good health. The chain joins TRBV29-1 to TRBJ2-5; no clear D. The CDR3 loop reads CSVEVTRETQYF. Written as DNA, the CDR3 is TGCAGCGTTGAGGTCACCCGGGAGACCCAGTACTTC.